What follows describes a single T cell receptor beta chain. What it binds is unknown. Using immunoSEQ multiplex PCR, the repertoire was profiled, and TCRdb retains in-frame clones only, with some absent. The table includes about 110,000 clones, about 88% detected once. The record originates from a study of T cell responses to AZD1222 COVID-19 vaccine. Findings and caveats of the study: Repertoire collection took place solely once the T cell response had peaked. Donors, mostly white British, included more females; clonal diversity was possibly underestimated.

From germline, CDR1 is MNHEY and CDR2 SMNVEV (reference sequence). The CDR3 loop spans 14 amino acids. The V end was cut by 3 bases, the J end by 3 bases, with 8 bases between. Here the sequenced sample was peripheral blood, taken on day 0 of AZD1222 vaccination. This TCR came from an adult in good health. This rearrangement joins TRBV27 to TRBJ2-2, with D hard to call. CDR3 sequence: CASSFRVYTGELFF. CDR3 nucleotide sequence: TGTGCCAGCAGTTTCCGGGTTTACACCGGGGAGCTGTTTTTT.